This T cell receptor beta chain was retrieved from a study of blood T cell repertoires in COVID-19. Study information: The United States, Italy and Spain supplied acute and convalescent COVID-19 samples.

Original handling: Amplifying reference gene primers gave estimates of nucleated cell counts. Measured with immunoSEQ multiplex PCR; TCRdb has only the in-frame clones, and not every one. Clone size and V and J calls were adopted from that table, with D and trimming inferred from the DNA. The sample includes some 150,000 clones, around 86% of them seen just once. The TCR was taken from a human donor in a cohort sampled during active COVID-19. The sample consisted of peripheral blood.

The CDR3 region is CASSFSPTGQGGYTF. CDR3 coding DNA: TGCGCCAGCAGCTTCTCCCCTACAGGGCAGGGAGGCTACACCTTC. The chain uses TRBV5-1 and TRBJ1-2; tentatively, D is TRBD1 (6 bases). Germline loops: CDR1 SGHRS, CDR2 YFSETQ. The CDR3 totals 15 residues. V lost 2 bases and J lost 8, with 19 bases in between.